This passage covers 30 T cell receptor beta chains from one sample sequenced in a study of T cell repertoires in cytomegalovirus infection. These receptors have no known antigen. TCRdb reanalysed the reads using MiXCR and keeps one entry per CDR3 protein. The table has about a million distinct CDR3 sequences, about 33% seen once. The sample was cultured CD8+ T cells from PBMCs, taken from culture after CMV antigen stimulation. The receptors stem from a human donor in good health (CMV status not recorded). Some clones in this sample may be carry-over from other donors' samples.

This clonotype was detected only a few times. V is TRBV7-8 and J is TRBJ1-2; D perhaps matches TRBD1 (5 bases). V was clipped by 5 bases and J by 2 bases, with 15 bases between them. CDR1 SGHVS and CDR2 FQNEAQ come from the germline V gene. This CDR3 comprises 15 residues. The chain's CDR3 is CASSHRDAQNYGYTF. The CDR3 DNA reads TGTGCCAGCAGCCACCGGGACGCCCAAAACTATGGCTACACCTTC.

This clonotype appeared many times. CDR3 amino acids: CASSYLGTSGPEQYF. The DNA of the CDR3 is TGTGCCAGCAGCTACCTAGGGACTAGCGGTCCAGAGCAGTATTTT. The V call is TRBV7-2, the J call TRBJ2-3, with 11 bases fitting TRBD2. The CDR3 contains 15 residues. Trimming cost V 4 bases and J 11 bases; bases outside gene matches: 11. Germline V gives CDR1 SGHTA, CDR2 FQGNSA.

The chain combines TRBV4-2 with TRBJ1-2; no reliable D call. The CDR3 spans 14 residues. Germline V gene data show CDR1 as LGHNA and CDR2 as YNFKEQ. The ends were cut back, 6 bases at V and 6 bases at J, with 17 bases in the middle. The CDR3 nucleotides are TGTGCCAGCAGTAAGGGTTGGCAGGAGAATGGCTACACCTTC. Translation gives CASSKGWQENGYTF.

The chain carries TRBV6-6 and TRBJ1-4; maybe TRBD1 (5 bases). With 2 bases removed from V and 7 bases from J, the gap between germline ends came to 17 bases. This CDR3 is built from 16 residues. Per germline, CDR1 MNHNY and CDR2 SVGAGI (reference sequence). The CDR3: CASSYGRWGRGEKLFF. The CDR3 nucleotides read TGTGCCAGCAGTTACGGAAGGTGGGGTAGGGGTGAAAAACTGTTTTTT.

The table lists this clonotype with many counts. The rearrangement uses TRBV12-5 and TRBJ1-2; the D gene is possibly TRBD1 (5 bases). CDR3 length: 16 residues. V lost 1 base to trimming and J lost 6 bases, with 18 bases between them. The germline gives CDR1 LGHNT, CDR2 FRNRAP. The CDR3 nucleotides read TGTGCTAGTGGTTTGGGCCCCCAAGGGGAGCGAAATGGCTACACCTTC. Its translation is CASGLGPQGERNGYTF.

The J gene is TRBJ2-3, the V gene TRBV5-1; the D call may be TRBD1 or TRBD2 (5 bases each). The CDR3 spans 15 residues. The germline gives CDR1 SGHRS, CDR2 YFSETQ. Deletions cut 0 bases from V and 5 bases from J, with 13 bases between. Here the CDR3 DNA reads TGCGCCAGCAGCTTGGCGGTGGGGGTCCGAGATACGCAGTATTTT. Residues: CASSLAVGVRDTQYF.

There are a few counts of this clonotype. V usage is TRBV6-1 and J usage is TRBJ2-3; tentative D call: TRBD1 (7 bases). CDR3 length equals 16 residues. The ends were cut back, 2 bases at V and 2 bases at J, with 14 bases in the middle. CDR1 is MNHNS, CDR2 SASEGT, per germline. The CDR3 loop reads CASSELGGGITDTQYF. CDR3 in DNA: TGTGCCAGCAGTGAATTAGGGGGCGGGATCACAGATACGCAGTATTTT.

This chain links TRBV12-3 or TRBV12-4 with TRBJ1-5; D is undetermined. CDR3 size: 13 residues. V was pared by 3 bases and J by 7 bases, with 10 bases between. DNA for the CDR3: TGTGCCAGCAGTTTTGGCAGCCCGCAGCCCCAGCATTTT. Its protein product is CASSFGSPQPQHF.

This clonotype occurred many times. The chain uses TRBV19 and TRBJ2-1; unclear D gene. This CDR3 comprises 14 residues. Germline lookup yields CDR1 LNHDA and CDR2 SQIVND (reference sequence). The V gene lost 3 bases and the J gene lost 0 bases, with 6 bases spanning the gap. The CDR3 reads CASSIQSSYNEQFF. CDR3 coding DNA: TGTGCCAGTAGTATCCAGAGCTCCTACAATGAGCAGTTCTTC.

The chain has TRBV7-9 and TRBJ2-7, with TRBD1 as a possible D gene (6 bases). Germline V lookup: CDR1 SEHNR, CDR2 FQNEAQ (reference sequence). CDR3 size: 15 residues. The V and J ends lost 4 bases and 2 bases respectively, with 15 bases between them. For the CDR3, the DNA is TGTGCCAGCAGCTCGTCGGGACACGACGCCTACGAGCAGTACTTC. Its translation is CASSSSGHDAYEQYF.

This clonotype has just a few counts. The chain employs TRBV19 and TRBJ2-1, with 8 bases that match TRBD2. V trimming: 3 bases; J trimming: 6 bases; junction bases outside the gene matches: 13. CDR3 length: 17 residues. CDR1 and CDR2 from the germline V gene are LNHDA and SQIVND (reference sequence). CDR3 DNA sequence: TGTGCCAGTAGTATTGTCCGTTTAGCGGGGTTACTCAATGAGCAGTTCTTC. Residues: CASSIVRLAGLLNEQFF.

DNA for the CDR3: TGTGCCACCAGTGATGGTACGGCTGATTCCTACAATGAGCAGTTCTTC. Its protein product is CATSDGTADSYNEQFF. The chain recombines TRBV24-1 with TRBJ2-1, with D uncertain. Germline V gene data show CDR1 as KGHDR and CDR2 as SFDVKD. Trimming stripped 3 bases from V and 1 base from J, with 12 bases between. This CDR3 comprises 16 residues.

With regard to this clonotype: A much larger clone lies a single base off, so this may be a read error. J is TRBJ1-4 and V is TRBV7-6, with D unresolved. This CDR3 spans 14 amino acids. The germline V gene encodes CDR1 SGHVS and CDR2 FNYEAQ. Trimming shortened V by 1 base and J by 8 bases, and 11 bases separated the two germline ends. CDR3 region: CASSLEWVGEKLFF. DNA of the CDR3: TGTGCCAGCAGCTTAGAGTGGGTGGGGGAAAAACTGTTTTTT.

V gene TRBV4-3 combines with J gene TRBJ2-3, with 11 positions matching TRBD1. With V trimmed by 4 bases and J by 5 bases, 8 bases remained unmatched. The CDR3 has 16 residues. CDR1 LGHNA and CDR2 YSLEER come from the germline V gene. The CDR3 here is CASSPGRTGGEDTQYF. Written as DNA, the CDR3 is TGCGCCAGCAGCCCCGGGAGGACAGGGGGCGAAGATACGCAGTATTTT.

The chain is built from TRBV7-9 and TRBJ2-7; D may be TRBD2 (5 bases). Trimming took off 5 bases at V and 2 bases at J, with 13 bases between the two ends. This CDR3 is built from 14 residues. Germline lookup yields CDR1 SEHNR and CDR2 FQNEAQ (reference sequence). DNA of the CDR3: TGTGCCAGCAGCCCAGCGGCTGCTCCCTACGAGCAGTACTTC. This codes for CASSPAAAPYEQYF. The variable domain in full, completed from reference TRBV7-9 and TRBJ2-7, reads DTGVSQNPRHKITKRGQNVTFRCDPISEHNRLYWYRQTLGQGPEFLTYFQNEAQLEKSRLLSDRFSAERPKGSFSTLEIQRTEQGDSAMYLCASSPAAAPYEQYFGPGTRLTVT.

The rearrangement links TRBV10-3 to TRBJ2-1; D may be TRBD2 (6 bases). Germline V gene lookup returns CDR1 ENHRY and CDR2 SYGVKD. The CDR3 is 13 amino acids. The CDR3 reads CARGLPGGNEQFF. DNA for the CDR3: TGTGCGCGGGGACTCCCGGGTGGCAATGAGCAGTTCTTC.

As DNA, the CDR3 is TGTGCCAGCAAAAAGACGGCAAACGAGCAGTACTTC. Protein: CASKKTANEQYF. The V gene is TRBV27, the J gene TRBJ2-7, with unresolved D. The CDR3 runs to 12 residues. V lost 7 bases and J 5 bases, leaving 12 bases between the germline ends. Germline V CDR1 and CDR2: MNHEY, SMNVEV (reference sequence).

This clonotype was seen a few times. CDR3 amino acids: CASSVGGRGNTEAFF. In DNA form, the CDR3 reads TGTGCCAGCAGCGTAGGGGGGAGGGGGAACACTGAAGCTTTCTTT. The chain links TRBV9 to TRBJ1-1, with D tentatively TRBD1 (5 bases). The CDR3 has 15 residues. The V and J ends lost 0 bases and 1 base respectively, with 10 bases between them. Germline V gene data show CDR1 as SGDLS and CDR2 as YYNGEE.

This clonotype was seen a few times. V and J are TRBV28 and TRBJ1-1; D is uncertain. Per germline, CDR1 MDHEN and CDR2 SYDVKM. This CDR3 has 15 amino acids. Between the trimmed V and J ends, which lost 1 base and 0 bases, there was a span of 9 bases. The CDR3 spells CASSLLSGMNTEAFF. The CDR3 DNA reads TGTGCCAGCAGTTTATTGTCAGGTATGAACACTGAAGCTTTCTTT.

V gene TRBV4-1 combines with J gene TRBJ2-3, with a weak D call TRBD1 (5 bases). The CDR3 sequence is 11 residues long. CDR1 is MGHRA and CDR2 is YSYEKL in the germline V gene. Trimming shortened V by 6 bases and J by 6 bases, and 7 bases separated the two germline ends. The DNA for the CDR3 is TGCGCCAGCAGATACAGGGATACGCAGTATTTT. Translating it yields CASRYRDTQYF.

The V and J genes are TRBV5-1 and TRBJ2-1, with 11 bases lining up with TRBD2. After removal of 4 bases from V and 3 bases from J, the junction contained 6 bases not matched to a gene. The CDR3 consists of 16 residues. Germline CDR1 and CDR2: SGHRS and YFSETQ. The CDR3 sequence: CASSTTTSGGYNEQFF. The CDR3 coding sequence is TGCGCCAGCAGCACTACAACTAGCGGGGGCTACAATGAGCAGTTCTTC.

CDR3 loop: CASSLEPVGGQYF. CDR3 nucleotides: TGTGCCAGCAGTTTAGAGCCAGTTGGAGGGCAGTACTTC. This chain connects TRBV12-3 or TRBV12-4 to TRBJ2-7; tentative D call: TRBD2 (5 bases). V was pared by 1 base and J by 9 bases, with 13 bases between. This CDR3 is built from 13 residues.

The V and J genes are TRBV19 and TRBJ1-1; 12 bases map to TRBD1. The CDR3 has 16 residues. J gave up 4 bases and V 7 bases, and 10 bases lay outside the gene matches. The V gene's germline CDR1 is LNHDA and CDR2 SQIVND (reference sequence). CDR3 protein: CASTGTGGEEFTEAFF. DNA of the CDR3: TGTGCCAGTACCGGGACAGGGGGCGAGGAATTCACTGAAGCTTTCTTT. Based on the CDR3 plus reference TRBV19 and TRBJ1-1, the full variable domain is DGGITQSPKYLFRKEGQNVTLSCEQNLNHDAMYWYRQDPGQGLRLIYYSQIVNDFQKGDIAEGYSVSREKKESFPLTVTSAQKNPTAFYLCASTGTGGEEFTEAFFGQGTRLTVV.

This clonotype was seen a handful of times. This chain connects TRBV6-6 to TRBJ2-2, with TRBD2 matching over 8 bases. This CDR3 comprises 16 residues. The junction had 3 bases not matched to a gene; V was cut back by 0 bases and J by 3 bases. CDR1 and CDR2 from the germline V gene are MNHNY and SVGAGI (reference sequence). The CDR3 is CASSYSRRGDTGELFF. CDR3 nucleotides: TGTGCCAGCAGTTACTCGCGGCGGGGGGACACCGGGGAGCTGTTTTTT.

The rearrangement links TRBV10-3 to TRBJ2-7, with D unclear. V was pared by 6 bases and J by 3 bases, with 9 bases between. The germline gives CDR1 ENHRY, CDR2 SYGVKD. The length of the CDR3 is 12 residues. The CDR3 DNA is TGTGCCATCAGGGAGAAAAACTACGAGCAGTACTTC. This encodes CAIREKNYEQYF.

This clonotype was seen only a few times. This chain joins TRBV7-9 and TRBJ2-3; 8 bases are a match to TRBD2. The CDR3 consists of 15 residues. V shed 10 bases, J shed 5 bases, and the junction held 14 bases outside the gene matches. Germline V gene data show CDR1 as SEHNR and CDR2 as FQNEAQ (reference sequence). The DNA for the CDR3 is TGTGCCACCCCTCCCGGGAGCGGGGGAAAAGATACGCAGTATTTT. It is translated as CATPPGSGGKDTQYF.

The chain combines TRBV11-1 with TRBJ2-2, with a tentative D call TRBD2 (6 bases). V was clipped by 8 bases and J by 6 bases, with 10 bases between them. This CDR3 region has 12 residues. Germline lookup yields CDR1 SGHAT and CDR2 FQDESV (reference sequence). The CDR3 protein is CASQREAGELFF. The CDR3 DNA reads as TGTGCCAGCCAGAGGGAGGCCGGGGAGCTGTTTTTT.

The chain carries TRBV7-6 and TRBJ1-5; a possible D gene is TRBD1 (6 bases). This CDR3 region has 15 residues. Germline V CDR1 and CDR2: SGHVS, FNYEAQ. Deletions cut 3 bases from V and 2 bases from J, with 11 bases between. Here the CDR3 DNA reads TGTGCCAGCAGCTTCGGGGGCGCGGGCAATCAGCCCCAGCATTTT. Its protein product is CASSFGGAGNQPQHF.

The rearrangement links TRBV15 to TRBJ2-1; TRBD1 might be the D (6 bases). CDR3 length: 15 residues. Germline V gene sequence: CDR1 LNHNV, CDR2 YYDKDF (reference sequence). The germline V and J ends were trimmed by 0 bases and 9 bases, with 15 bases remaining between them. The CDR3 here is CATSRDPGQRSEQFF. The DNA of the CDR3 is TGTGCCACCAGCAGAGACCCGGGACAAAGGAGTGAGCAGTTCTTC.

This clonotype was seen more than once but under ten times. The chain joins TRBV2 to TRBJ2-1, with TRBD1 identical over 8 bases. The CDR3 length is 16 residues. Per germline, CDR1 SNHLY and CDR2 FYNNEI. V lost 5 bases to trimming and J lost 9 bases; unmatched junction nucleotides: 15. Here the CDR3 DNA reads TGTGCCAGCAGTCCCGAATTACGACAGGGGCGCACTGAGCAGTTCTTC. This translates into CASSPELRQGRTEQFF. Combining the CDR3 with reference TRBV2 and TRBJ2-1 gives the whole variable domain EPEVTQTPSHQVTQMGQEVILRCVPISNHLYFYWYRQILGQKVEFLVSFYNNEISEKSEIFDDQFSVERPDGSNFTLKIRSTKLEDSAMYFCASSPELRQGRTEQFFGPGTRLTVL.